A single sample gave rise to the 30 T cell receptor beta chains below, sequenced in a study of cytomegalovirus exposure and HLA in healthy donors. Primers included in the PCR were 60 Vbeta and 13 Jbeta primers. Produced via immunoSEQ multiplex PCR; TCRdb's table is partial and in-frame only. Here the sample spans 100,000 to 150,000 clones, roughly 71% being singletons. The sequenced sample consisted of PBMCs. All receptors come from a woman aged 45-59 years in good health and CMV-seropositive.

CDR3 sequence: CASSFVSRDTEAFF. CDR3 bases: TGCGCCAGCAGCTTCGTTTCCCGGGACACTGAAGCTTTCTTT. The chain combines TRBV5-1 with TRBJ1-1; D remains ambiguous. The germline CDR1 and CDR2 sequences are SGHRS and YFSETQ. The CDR3 has 14 amino acids. The V end lost 2 bases, the J end lost 3 bases, and 11 bases lay between the germline ends.

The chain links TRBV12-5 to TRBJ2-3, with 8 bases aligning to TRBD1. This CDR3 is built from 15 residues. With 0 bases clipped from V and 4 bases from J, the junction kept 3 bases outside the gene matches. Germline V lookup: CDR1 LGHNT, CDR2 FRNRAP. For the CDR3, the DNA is TGTGCTAGTGGTTTGGTGGGACAGGAGGCAGATACGCAGTATTTT. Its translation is CASGLVGQEADTQYF.

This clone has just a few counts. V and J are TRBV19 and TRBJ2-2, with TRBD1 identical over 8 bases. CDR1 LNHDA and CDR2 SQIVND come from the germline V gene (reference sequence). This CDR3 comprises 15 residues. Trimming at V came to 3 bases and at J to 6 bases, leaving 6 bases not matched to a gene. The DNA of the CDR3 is TGTGCCAGTAGTATTTTGCAGGGGGCCCCCGGGGAGCTGTTTTTT. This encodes CASSILQGAPGELFF.

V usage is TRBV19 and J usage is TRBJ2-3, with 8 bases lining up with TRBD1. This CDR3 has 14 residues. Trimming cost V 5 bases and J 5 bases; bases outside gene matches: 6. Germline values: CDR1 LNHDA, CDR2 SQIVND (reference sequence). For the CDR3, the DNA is TGTGCCAGTAGTCGAAAGGACAGGGTAGATACGCAGTATTTT. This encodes CASSRKDRVDTQYF.

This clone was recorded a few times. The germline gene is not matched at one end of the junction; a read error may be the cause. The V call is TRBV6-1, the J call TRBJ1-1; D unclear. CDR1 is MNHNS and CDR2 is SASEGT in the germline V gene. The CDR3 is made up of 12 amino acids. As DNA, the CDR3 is TGTGCCAGTAGTGGTAGTAGTCCCGGAGCTTTCTTT. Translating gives CASSGSSPGAFF.

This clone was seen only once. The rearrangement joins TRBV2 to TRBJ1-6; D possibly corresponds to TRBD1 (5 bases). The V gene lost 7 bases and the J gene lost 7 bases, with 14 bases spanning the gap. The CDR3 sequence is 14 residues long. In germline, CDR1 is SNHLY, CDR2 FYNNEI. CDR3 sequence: CASTAGTLNSPLHF. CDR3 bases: TGTGCCAGCACAGCGGGGACCCTAAATTCACCCCTCCACTTT.

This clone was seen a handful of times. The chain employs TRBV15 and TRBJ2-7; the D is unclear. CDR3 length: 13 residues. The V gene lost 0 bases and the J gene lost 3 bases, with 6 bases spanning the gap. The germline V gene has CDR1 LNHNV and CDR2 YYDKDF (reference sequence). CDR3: CATSRDSNYEQYF. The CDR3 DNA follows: TGTGCCACCAGCAGAGATAGTAACTACGAGCAGTACTTC.

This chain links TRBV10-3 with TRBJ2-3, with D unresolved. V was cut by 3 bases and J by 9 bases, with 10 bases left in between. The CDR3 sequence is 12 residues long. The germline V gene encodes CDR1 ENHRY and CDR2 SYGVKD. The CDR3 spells CAISEAGDTQYF. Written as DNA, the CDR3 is TGTGCCATCAGTGAAGCTGGAGACACGCAGTATTTT.

The CDR3 bases are TGTGCCAGCAAGGGTACAGGCAATTCACCCCTCCACTTT. This gives the protein CASKGTGNSPLHF. The gene calls are TRBV2 and TRBJ1-6; D perhaps matches TRBD1 (5 bases). Germline assignment: CDR1 SNHLY and CDR2 FYNNEI. This CDR3 comprises 13 residues. V shed 7 bases and J shed 7 bases, with 11 bases lying between them.

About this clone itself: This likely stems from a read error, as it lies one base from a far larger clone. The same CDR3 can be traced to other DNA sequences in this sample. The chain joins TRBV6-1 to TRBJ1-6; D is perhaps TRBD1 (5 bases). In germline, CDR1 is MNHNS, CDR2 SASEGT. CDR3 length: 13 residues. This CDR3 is CASSDRDNSPLHF. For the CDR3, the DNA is TGTGCCAGCAGTGACAGGGATAATTCGCCCCTCCACTTT.

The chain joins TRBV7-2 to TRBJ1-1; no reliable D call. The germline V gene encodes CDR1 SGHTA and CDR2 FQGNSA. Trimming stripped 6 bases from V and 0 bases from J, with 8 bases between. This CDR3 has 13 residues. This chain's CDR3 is CASRATVNTEAFF. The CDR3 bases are TGTGCCAGCAGAGCAACAGTGAACACTGAAGCTTTCTTT.

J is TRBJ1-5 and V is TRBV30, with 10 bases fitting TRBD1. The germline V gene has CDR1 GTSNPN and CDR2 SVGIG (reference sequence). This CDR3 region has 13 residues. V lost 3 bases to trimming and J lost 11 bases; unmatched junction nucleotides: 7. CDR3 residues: CAWSGRDRGSQHF. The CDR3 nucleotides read TGTGCCTGGAGCGGAAGGGACAGGGGCTCCCAGCATTTT.

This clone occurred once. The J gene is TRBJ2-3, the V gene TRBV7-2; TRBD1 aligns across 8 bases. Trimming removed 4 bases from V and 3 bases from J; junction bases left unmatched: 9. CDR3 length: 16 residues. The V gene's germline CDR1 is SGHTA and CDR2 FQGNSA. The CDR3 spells CASSSAWTGKTDTQYF. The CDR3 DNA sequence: TGTGCCAGCAGCTCGGCCTGGACAGGGAAGACAGATACGCAGTATTTT.

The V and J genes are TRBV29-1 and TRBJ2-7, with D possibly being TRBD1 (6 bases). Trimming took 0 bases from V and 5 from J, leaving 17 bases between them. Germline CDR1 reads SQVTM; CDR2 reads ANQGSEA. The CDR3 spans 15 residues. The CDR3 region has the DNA TGCAGCGTTGAAGAGGCCCCCACAGGGACGGACGAGCAGTACTTC. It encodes CSVEEAPTGTDEQYF.

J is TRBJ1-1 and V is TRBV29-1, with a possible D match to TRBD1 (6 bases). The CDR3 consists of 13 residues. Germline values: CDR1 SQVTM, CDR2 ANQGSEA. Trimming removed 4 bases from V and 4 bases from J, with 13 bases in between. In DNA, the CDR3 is TGCAGCGTTGGAAAGGGGGGGGGCACTGAAGCTTTCTTT. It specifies CSVGKGGGTEAFF.

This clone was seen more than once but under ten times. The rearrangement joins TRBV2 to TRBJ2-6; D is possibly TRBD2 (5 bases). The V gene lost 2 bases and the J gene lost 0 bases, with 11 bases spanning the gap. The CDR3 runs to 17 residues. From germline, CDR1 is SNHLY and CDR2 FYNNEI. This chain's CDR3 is CASSETRPGSGANVLTF. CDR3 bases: TGTGCCAGCAGTGAAACTAGACCTGGCTCTGGGGCCAACGTCCTGACTTTC.

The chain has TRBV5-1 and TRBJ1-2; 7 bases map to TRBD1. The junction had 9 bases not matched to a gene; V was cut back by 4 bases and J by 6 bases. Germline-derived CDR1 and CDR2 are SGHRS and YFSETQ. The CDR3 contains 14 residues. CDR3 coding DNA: TGCGCCAGCAGCGCCGACAGGGCGGAAGATGGCTACACCTTC. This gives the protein CASSADRAEDGYTF.

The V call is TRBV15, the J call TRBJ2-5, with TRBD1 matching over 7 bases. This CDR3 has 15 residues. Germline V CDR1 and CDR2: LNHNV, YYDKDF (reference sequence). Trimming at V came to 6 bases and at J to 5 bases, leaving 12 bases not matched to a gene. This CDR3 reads CATSGEGAFEETQYF. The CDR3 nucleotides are TGTGCCACCAGTGGAGAGGGGGCGTTTGAGGAGACCCAGTACTTC.

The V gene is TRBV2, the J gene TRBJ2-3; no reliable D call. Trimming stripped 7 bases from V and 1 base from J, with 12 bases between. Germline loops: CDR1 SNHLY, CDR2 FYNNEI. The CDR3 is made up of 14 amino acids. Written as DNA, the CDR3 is TGTGCCAGCAAGTTCACTCTCGGCACAGATACGCAGTATTTT. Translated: CASKFTLGTDTQYF.

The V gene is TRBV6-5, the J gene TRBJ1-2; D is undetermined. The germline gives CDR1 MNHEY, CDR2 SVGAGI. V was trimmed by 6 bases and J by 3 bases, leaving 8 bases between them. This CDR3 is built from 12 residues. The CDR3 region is CASREIDYGYTF. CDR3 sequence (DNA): TGTGCCAGCAGAGAGATAGACTATGGCTACACCTTC.

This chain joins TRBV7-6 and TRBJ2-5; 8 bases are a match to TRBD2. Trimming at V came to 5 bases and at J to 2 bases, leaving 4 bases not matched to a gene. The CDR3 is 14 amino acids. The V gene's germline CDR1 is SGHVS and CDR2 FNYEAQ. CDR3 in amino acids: CASSPRLAQETQYF. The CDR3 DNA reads TGTGCCAGCAGCCCGAGACTAGCGCAAGAGACCCAGTACTTC.

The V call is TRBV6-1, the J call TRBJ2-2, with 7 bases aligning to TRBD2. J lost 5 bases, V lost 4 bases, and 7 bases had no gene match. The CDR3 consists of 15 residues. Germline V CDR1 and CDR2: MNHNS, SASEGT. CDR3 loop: CASSVTSVGTGELFF. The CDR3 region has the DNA TGTGCCAGCAGTGTAACTAGCGTAGGGACCGGGGAGCTGTTTTTT.

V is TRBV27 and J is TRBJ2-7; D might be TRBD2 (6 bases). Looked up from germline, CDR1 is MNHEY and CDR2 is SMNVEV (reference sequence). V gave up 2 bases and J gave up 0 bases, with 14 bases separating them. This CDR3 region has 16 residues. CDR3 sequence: CASSLAGSTLSYEQYF. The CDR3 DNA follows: TGTGCCAGCAGTTTAGCGGGATCGACCCTCTCCTACGAGCAGTACTTC.

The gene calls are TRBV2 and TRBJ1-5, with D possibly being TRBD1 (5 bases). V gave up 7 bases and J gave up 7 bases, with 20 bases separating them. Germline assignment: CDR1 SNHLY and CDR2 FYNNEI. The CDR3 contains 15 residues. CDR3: CASTPDGGLRQPQHF. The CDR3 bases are TGTGCCAGCACCCCGGACGGGGGTTTGAGGCAGCCCCAGCATTTT.

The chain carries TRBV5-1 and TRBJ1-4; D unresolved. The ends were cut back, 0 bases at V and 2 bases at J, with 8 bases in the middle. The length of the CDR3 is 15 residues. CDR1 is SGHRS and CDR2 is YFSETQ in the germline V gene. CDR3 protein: CASSLGRATNEKLFF. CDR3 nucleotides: TGCGCCAGCAGCTTGGGTCGCGCTACTAATGAAAAACTGTTTTTT.

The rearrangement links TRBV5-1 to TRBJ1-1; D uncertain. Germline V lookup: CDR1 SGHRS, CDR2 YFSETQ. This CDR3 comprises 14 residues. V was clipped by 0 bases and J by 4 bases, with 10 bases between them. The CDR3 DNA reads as TGCGCCAGCAGCTTGGCCGGAGGGAGCACTGAAGCTTTCTTT. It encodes CASSLAGGSTEAFF. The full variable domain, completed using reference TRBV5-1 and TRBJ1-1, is KAGVTQTPRYLIKTRGQQVTLSCSPISGHRSVSWYQQTPGQGLQFLFEYFSETQRNKGNFPGRFSGRQFSNSRSEMNVSTLELGDSALYLCASSLAGGSTEAFFGQGTRLTVV.

CDR3 protein: CASSWRGTDTQYF. In DNA, the CDR3 is TGTGCCAGCAGCTGGCGGGGCACAGATACGCAGTATTTT. The rearrangement links TRBV11-3 to TRBJ2-3; maybe TRBD2 (5 bases). There are 13 residues in the CDR3. V was cut by 4 bases and J by 1 base, with 6 bases left in between. Germline V lookup: CDR1 SGHNT, CDR2 YENEEA.

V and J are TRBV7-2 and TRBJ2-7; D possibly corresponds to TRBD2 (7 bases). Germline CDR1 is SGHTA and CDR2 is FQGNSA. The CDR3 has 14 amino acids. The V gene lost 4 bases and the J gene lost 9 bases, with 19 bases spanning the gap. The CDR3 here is CASSSLVGGAGQYF. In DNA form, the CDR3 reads TGTGCCAGCAGCTCCCTCGTTGGGGGGGCGGGGCAGTACTTC.

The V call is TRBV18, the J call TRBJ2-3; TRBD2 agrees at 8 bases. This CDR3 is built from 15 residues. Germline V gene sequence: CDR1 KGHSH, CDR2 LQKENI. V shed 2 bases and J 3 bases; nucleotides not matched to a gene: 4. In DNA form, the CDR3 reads TGTGCCAGCTCACCAGCCATAGCGGGGACAGATACGCAGTATTTT. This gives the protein CASSPAIAGTDTQYF.

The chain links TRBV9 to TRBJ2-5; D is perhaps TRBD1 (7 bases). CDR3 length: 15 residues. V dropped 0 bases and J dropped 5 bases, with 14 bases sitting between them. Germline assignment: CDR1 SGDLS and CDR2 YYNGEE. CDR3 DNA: TGTGCCAGCAGCGTAGGAGGGGGCGGGGCGGAGACCCAGTACTTC. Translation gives CASSVGGGGAETQYF.